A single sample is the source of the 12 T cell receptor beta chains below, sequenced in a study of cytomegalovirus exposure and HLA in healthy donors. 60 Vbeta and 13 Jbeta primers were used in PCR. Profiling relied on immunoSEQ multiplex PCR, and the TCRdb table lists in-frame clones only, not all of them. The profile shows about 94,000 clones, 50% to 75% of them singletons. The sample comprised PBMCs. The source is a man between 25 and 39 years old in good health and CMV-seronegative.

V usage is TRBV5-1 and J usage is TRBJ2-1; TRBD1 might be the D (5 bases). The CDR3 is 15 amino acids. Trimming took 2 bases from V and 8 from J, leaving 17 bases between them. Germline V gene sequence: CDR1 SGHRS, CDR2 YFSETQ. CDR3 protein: CASSFLPGSGYEQFF. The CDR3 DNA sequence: TGCGCCAGCAGCTTTCTTCCAGGGTCCGGCTATGAGCAGTTCTTC.

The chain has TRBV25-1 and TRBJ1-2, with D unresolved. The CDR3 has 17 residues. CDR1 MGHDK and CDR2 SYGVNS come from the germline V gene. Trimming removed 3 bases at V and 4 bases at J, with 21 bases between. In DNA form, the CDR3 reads TGTGCCAGCAGTGACCTCCCGGGGTCGGGATCTTTCTATGGCTACACCTTC. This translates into CASSDLPGSGSFYGYTF.

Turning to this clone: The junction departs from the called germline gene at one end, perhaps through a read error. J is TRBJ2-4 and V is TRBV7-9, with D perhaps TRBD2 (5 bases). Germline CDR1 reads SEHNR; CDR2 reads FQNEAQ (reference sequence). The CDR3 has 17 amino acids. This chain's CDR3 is CSSTRIEADSTKNIQYF. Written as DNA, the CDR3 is TGTTCCAGCACCCGCATTGAGGCGGACTCAACCAAAAACATTCAGTACTTC.

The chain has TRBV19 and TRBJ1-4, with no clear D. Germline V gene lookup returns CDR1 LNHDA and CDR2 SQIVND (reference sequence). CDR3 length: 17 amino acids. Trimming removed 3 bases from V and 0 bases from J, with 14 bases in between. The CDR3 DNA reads TGTGCCAGTAGTATCTTCGCGGATCCTGCAACTAATGAAAAACTGTTTTTT. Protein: CASSIFADPATNEKLFF.

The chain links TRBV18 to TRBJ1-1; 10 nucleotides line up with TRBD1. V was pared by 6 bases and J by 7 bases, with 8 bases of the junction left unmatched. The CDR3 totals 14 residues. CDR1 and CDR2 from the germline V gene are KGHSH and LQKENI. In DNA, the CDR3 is TGTGCCAGCTCGCAAGTGACAGGGGGCGTTGAAGCTTTCTTT. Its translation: CASSQVTGGVEAFF. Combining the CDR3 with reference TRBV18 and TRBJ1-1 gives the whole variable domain NAGVMQNPRHLVRRRGQEARLRCSPMKGHSHVYWYRQLPEEGLKFMVYLQKENIIDESGMPKERFSAEFPKEGPSILRIQQVVRGDSAAYFCASSQVTGGVEAFFGQGTRLTVV.

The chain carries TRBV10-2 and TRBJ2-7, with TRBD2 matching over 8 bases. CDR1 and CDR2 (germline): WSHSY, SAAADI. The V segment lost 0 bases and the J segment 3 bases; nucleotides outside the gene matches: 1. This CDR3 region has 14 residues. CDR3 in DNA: TGCGCCAGCAGTGAGTCTGCGGGAGGCTACGAGCAGTACTTC. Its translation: CASSESAGGYEQYF.

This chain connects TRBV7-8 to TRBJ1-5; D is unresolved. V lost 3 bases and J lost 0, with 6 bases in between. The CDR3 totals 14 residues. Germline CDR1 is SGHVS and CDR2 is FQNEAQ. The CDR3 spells CASSFLGSNQPQHF. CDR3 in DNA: TGTGCCAGCAGCTTTCTAGGTAGCAATCAGCCCCAGCATTTT.

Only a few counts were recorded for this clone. CDR3 loop: CASSQDFGTEAFF. In DNA, the CDR3 is TGTGCCAGCAGCCAAGATTTCGGCACTGAAGCTTTCTTT. J is TRBJ1-1 and V is TRBV4-2; D not resolved. V was shortened by 0 bases and J by 4 bases, with 6 bases between the two germline ends. The CDR3 is 13 amino acids. CDR1 is LGHNA and CDR2 is YNFKEQ in the germline V gene.

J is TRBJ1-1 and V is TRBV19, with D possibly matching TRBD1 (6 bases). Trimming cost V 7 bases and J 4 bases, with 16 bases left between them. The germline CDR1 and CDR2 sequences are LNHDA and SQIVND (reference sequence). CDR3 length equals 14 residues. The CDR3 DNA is TGTGCCAGTACATCAGCCAGGGGTACCACTGAAGCTTTCTTT. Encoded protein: CASTSARGTTEAFF.

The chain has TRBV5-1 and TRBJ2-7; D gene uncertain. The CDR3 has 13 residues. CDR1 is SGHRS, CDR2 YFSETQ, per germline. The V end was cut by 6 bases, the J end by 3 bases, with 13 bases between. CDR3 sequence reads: CASNAEKSYEQYF. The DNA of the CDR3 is TGCGCCAGCAACGCGGAAAAGAGCTACGAGCAGTACTTC.

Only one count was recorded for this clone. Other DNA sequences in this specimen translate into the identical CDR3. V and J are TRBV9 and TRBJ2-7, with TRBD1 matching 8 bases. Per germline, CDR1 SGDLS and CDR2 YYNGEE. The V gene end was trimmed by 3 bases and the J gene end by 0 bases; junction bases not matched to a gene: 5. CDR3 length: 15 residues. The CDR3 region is CASSATGGTSYEQYF. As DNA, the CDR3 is TGTGCCAGCAGCGCTACAGGGGGGACCTCCTACGAGCAGTACTTC.

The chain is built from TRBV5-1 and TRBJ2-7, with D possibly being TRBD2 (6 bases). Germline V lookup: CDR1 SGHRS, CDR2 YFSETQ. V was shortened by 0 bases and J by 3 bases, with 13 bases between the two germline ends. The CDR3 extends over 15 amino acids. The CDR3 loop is CASSLGSSGHYEQYF. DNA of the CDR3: TGCGCCAGCAGCTTGGGTAGTAGCGGTCACTACGAGCAGTACTTC.